A single sample gave rise to the 27 T cell receptor beta chains below, sequenced in a study of PD-1 blockade in mismatch repair-deficient tumors. Profiling relied on immunoSEQ multiplex PCR, and the TCRdb table lists in-frame clones only, not all of them. This table has 90,000 to 120,000 clones, 70% to 85% appearing once. The sample here was peripheral blood, taken approximately 35 weeks after starting pembrolizumab. These receptors were collected from an adult with mismatch repair-deficient cancer.

This chain joins TRBV30 and TRBJ2-3; a possible D gene is TRBD2 (5 bases). V was cut by 0 bases and J by 6 bases, with 31 bases left in between. The V gene's germline CDR1 is GTSNPN and CDR2 SVGIG (reference sequence). This CDR3 spans 20 amino acids. The CDR3 here is CAWSVWAGEAATNARDTQYF. CDR3 DNA: TGTGCCTGGAGTGTATGGGCCGGGGAAGCCGCCACTAACGCACGGGATACGCAGTATTTT.

The CDR3 is CASSMGQGSSSGSDGELFF. CDR3 bases: TGTGCCAGTAGTATGGGACAGGGGTCCTCTAGCGGGAGCGATGGGGAGCTGTTTTTT. The chain couples TRBV19 to TRBJ2-2; possibly TRBD1 or TRBD2 for D (10 bases each). The CDR3 length is 19 residues. From germline, CDR1 is LNHDA and CDR2 SQIVND (reference sequence). V lost 3 bases and J lost 8, with 28 bases in between.

The chain links TRBV7-6 to TRBJ2-7; 8 bases are a match to TRBD2. CDR1 and CDR2 from the germline V gene are SGHVS and FNYEAQ. Losses at the gene ends were 5 bases for V and 0 bases for J; bases not matched to a gene: 6. The CDR3 runs 15 residues. The CDR3 region is CASSPQAGGSYEQYF. The CDR3 DNA reads as TGTGCCAGCAGCCCCCAGGCGGGGGGCTCCTACGAGCAGTACTTC.

This clone has just a few counts. The chain has TRBV12-5 and TRBJ2-5, with 7 positions matching TRBD2. Germline V gives CDR1 LGHNT, CDR2 FRNRAP. The ends lost 3 bases at V and 5 bases at J; junction bases unmatched: 3. There are 13 residues in the CDR3. The CDR3: CASGFGGGETQYF. The CDR3 nucleotides read TGTGCTAGTGGTTTCGGGGGAGGGGAGACCCAGTACTTC.

This chain uses TRBV6-5 with TRBJ2-7; D unresolved. The CDR3 loop spans 14 amino acids. The V gene lost 7 bases and the J gene lost 5 bases, with 18 bases spanning the gap. The germline V gene encodes CDR1 MNHEY and CDR2 SVGAGI. The DNA of the CDR3 is TGTGCCAGCAAACCGGCCGGGCTCGGCAACGAGCAGTACTTC. As protein: CASKPAGLGNEQYF.

The chain is built from TRBV4-2 and TRBJ1-5; the D is unclear. Deletions cut 0 bases from V and 5 bases from J, with 5 bases between. The CDR3 has 13 residues. Germline values: CDR1 LGHNA, CDR2 YNFKEQ. CDR3 sequence reads: CASSQDVDQPQHF. CDR3 DNA sequence: TGTGCCAGCAGCCAAGATGTGGATCAGCCCCAGCATTTT.

The chain carries TRBV9 and TRBJ2-1, with D perhaps matching TRBD2 (7 bases). Germline CDR1 SGDLS, CDR2 YYNGEE. The V and J ends lost 3 bases and 3 bases respectively, with 13 bases between them. This CDR3 has 15 residues. The CDR3 DNA sequence: TGTGCCAGCAGCGCCGGGGGCGGGAGCTACAATGAGCAGTTCTTC. Encoded protein: CASSAGGGSYNEQFF.

The chain joins TRBV7-8 to TRBJ2-4; D is possibly TRBD2 (5 bases). The CDR3 covers 16 residues. V was trimmed by 1 base and J by 6 bases, leaving 16 bases between them. The V gene's germline CDR1 is SGHVS and CDR2 FQNEAQ. The CDR3 region has the DNA TGTGCCAGCAGCTTAGAAGTAGGGCCCAGCGGAAACATTCAGTACTTC. This sequence encodes CASSLEVGPSGNIQYF.

This rearrangement joins TRBV19 to TRBJ2-5; possible D gene TRBD1, 5 bases. The CDR3 spans 15 residues. Germline CDR1 and CDR2: LNHDA and SQIVND (reference sequence). Between the trimmed V and J ends, which lost 0 bases and 4 bases, there was a span of 12 bases. The CDR3 DNA reads as TGTGCCAGTAGTATAGAAGGAACAGGCGGAGAGACCCAGTACTTC. It is translated as CASSIEGTGGETQYF.

The rearrangement joins TRBV30 to TRBJ1-1, with TRBD1 identical over 8 bases. Germline V gene data show CDR1 as GTSNPN and CDR2 as SVGIG (reference sequence). J gave up 12 bases and V 2 bases, and 11 bases lay outside the gene matches. The CDR3 totals 13 residues. The CDR3 DNA reads TGTGCCTGGAGTAACACAGGACAGGGTAGGACTTTCTTT. Translation: CAWSNTGQGRTFF.

The genes are TRBV19 and TRBJ1-1, with a possible D match to TRBD1 (5 bases). Trimming removed 6 bases at V and 5 bases at J, with 10 bases between. Germline V CDR1 and CDR2: LNHDA, SQIVND (reference sequence). The length of the CDR3 is 12 residues. This CDR3 reads CASRDQGTEAFF. The DNA of the CDR3 is TGTGCCAGTAGAGACCAGGGAACTGAAGCTTTCTTT.

The J gene is TRBJ1-2, the V gene TRBV7-8, with a possible D match to TRBD1 (5 bases). The CDR3 runs 14 residues. CDR1 SGHVS and CDR2 FQNEAQ come from the germline V gene. Deletions cut 5 bases from V and 8 bases from J, with 18 bases between. The CDR3 region is CASSPDERRGGYTF. The CDR3, as DNA: TGTGCCAGCAGCCCGGACGAGAGAAGGGGAGGCTACACCTTC. Complete variable domain (other parts from reference TRBV7-8 and TRBJ1-2): GAGVSQSPRYKVAKRGQDVALRCDPISGHVSLFWYQQALGQGPEFLTYFQNEAQLDKSGLPSDRFFAERPEGSVSTLKIQRTQQEDSAVYLCASSPDERRGGYTFGSGTRLTVV.

The J gene is TRBJ2-7, the V gene TRBV2; 10 bases are shared with TRBD2. Germline CDR1 reads SNHLY; CDR2 reads FYNNEI. This CDR3 comprises 14 residues. V lost 10 bases and J lost 6; bases outside the gene matches: 12. Here the CDR3 reads CATRLSGRLGEQYF. The CDR3 nucleotides read TGTGCCACCCGTCTTAGCGGGAGGTTAGGCGAGCAGTACTTC. Based on the CDR3 plus reference TRBV2 and TRBJ2-7, the full variable domain is EPEVTQTPSHQVTQMGQEVILRCVPISNHLYFYWYRQILGQKVEFLVSFYNNEISEKSEIFDDQFSVERPDGSNFTLKIRSTKLEDSAMYFCATRLSGRLGEQYFGPGTRLTVT.

This clone was counted between two and nine times. The chain carries TRBV29-1 and TRBJ2-1; 9 bases align to TRBD2. V lost 4 bases to trimming and J lost 5 bases; unmatched junction nucleotides: 9. Germline CDR1 is SQVTM and CDR2 is ANQGSEA. This CDR3 region has 15 residues. The CDR3 nucleotides are TGCAGCGTTGGGAAGACTAGCGGCCCACACAATGAGCAGTTCTTC. Translated, it gives CSVGKTSGPHNEQFF.

This clone showed up just a few times. The chain uses TRBV7-3 and TRBJ2-1; TRBD2 matches at 7 bases. The CDR3 totals 21 residues. Germline assignment: CDR1 SGHTA and CDR2 FQGTGA. The trim removed 1 base at V and 3 bases at J, leaving 21 bases unmatched. DNA of the CDR3: TGTGCCAGCAGCTTAAGGGCCCCTCGATCTAGCCGCGGGAGAGTCTACAATGAGCAGTTCTTC. This gives the protein CASSLRAPRSSRGRVYNEQFF.

This chain uses TRBV7-6 with TRBJ1-1; 8 bases align to TRBD1. The length of the CDR3 is 14 residues. Germline lookup yields CDR1 SGHVS and CDR2 FNYEAQ. J was trimmed by 4 bases and V by 5 bases; bases with no gene match: 6. Written as DNA, the CDR3 is TGTGCCAGCAGCCTCAGACAGGGGAGCACTGAAGCTTTCTTT. Its translation is CASSLRQGSTEAFF.

The gene calls are TRBV7-2 and TRBJ2-3, with TRBD2 matching 11 bases. Germline values: CDR1 SGHTA, CDR2 FQGNSA. Germline trimming cut 5 bases from V and 2 bases from J; bases unmatched to any gene: 6. This CDR3 is 16 amino acids long. As DNA, the CDR3 is TGTGCCAGCAGCCGTGGGACTAGCGGTATCACAGATACGCAGTATTTT. As protein: CASSRGTSGITDTQYF.

The V and J genes are TRBV14 and TRBJ2-1; D gene ambiguous. The length of the CDR3 is 13 residues. Germline V gives CDR1 SGHDN, CDR2 FVKESK. V was trimmed by 0 bases and J by 4 bases, leaving 4 bases between them. The CDR3 DNA reads TGTGCCAGCAGCCAAGATCGATACAATGAGCAGTTCTTC. Translating gives CASSQDRYNEQFF.

The chain links TRBV11-2 to TRBJ2-1; D might be TRBD2 (6 bases). The CDR3 length is 18 residues. Germline CDR1 SGHAT, CDR2 FQNNGV. The ends were cut back, 0 bases at V and 5 bases at J, with 20 bases in the middle. This CDR3 is CASSLDPGGIGTNNEQFF. The CDR3 DNA reads as TGTGCCAGCAGCTTAGATCCTGGCGGGATCGGAACGAACAATGAGCAGTTCTTC.

The DNA of the CDR3 is TGTGCCAGCAGCTTGACATACTACGAGCAGTACTTC. Translated, it gives CASSLTYYEQYF. The rearrangement joins TRBV11-2 to TRBJ2-7; D not resolved. The ends were cut back, 3 bases at V and 3 bases at J, with 6 bases in the middle. The CDR3 is made up of 12 amino acids. Germline assignment: CDR1 SGHAT and CDR2 FQNNGV.

CDR3 in DNA: TGTGCCAGCAGCTTGATGCGGGGGGTTAACTATGGCTACACCTTC. Translation gives CASSLMRGVNYGYTF. The chain links TRBV7-9 to TRBJ1-2; the D gene is possibly TRBD1 (5 bases). This CDR3 contains 15 residues. Germline lookup yields CDR1 SEHNR and CDR2 FQNEAQ (reference sequence). V dropped 3 bases and J dropped 1 base, with 12 bases sitting between them.

The chain combines TRBV11-2 with TRBJ2-2; 8 positions agree with TRBD2. Germline assignment: CDR1 SGHAT and CDR2 FQNNGV. This CDR3 region has 15 residues. Unmatched junction bases numbered 14, after V lost 4 bases and J lost 13 bases. CDR3 amino acids: CASSSTGLAARPLFF. DNA for the CDR3: TGTGCCAGCAGCTCCACAGGACTAGCAGCCCGACCGCTGTTTTTT.

This chain connects TRBV7-3 to TRBJ2-3; tentatively, D is TRBD2 (5 bases). The V and J ends lost 4 bases and 5 bases respectively, with 10 bases between them. Looked up from germline, CDR1 is SGHTA and CDR2 is FQGTGA. The CDR3 has 13 amino acids. The chain's CDR3 is CASSSGLQDTQYF. As DNA, the CDR3 is TGTGCCAGCAGCTCCGGACTCCAAGATACGCAGTATTTT.

This chain connects TRBV7-9 to TRBJ1-5, with 7 nucleotides matching TRBD1. CDR1 is SEHNR, CDR2 FQNEAQ, per germline (reference sequence). This CDR3 comprises 16 residues. Germline trimming cut 4 bases from V and 1 base from J; bases unmatched to any gene: 7. Here the CDR3 DNA reads TGTGCCAGCAGCTCGGAGGGGGCTGGAAGCAATCAGCCCCAGCATTTT. Encoded protein: CASSSEGAGSNQPQHF.

This rearrangement joins TRBV28 to TRBJ2-5; the D gene is possibly TRBD2 (6 bases). Trimming pared 8 bases from V and 4 bases from J, leaving 20 bases between. There are 15 residues in the CDR3. Per the germline V gene, CDR1 is MDHEN and CDR2 is SYDVKM. The CDR3 is CASCYRRAELETQYF. CDR3 DNA sequence: TGTGCCAGCTGCTACCGGAGGGCGGAACTAGAGACCCAGTACTTC.

The gene calls are TRBV27 and TRBJ2-1, with 9 bases that match TRBD2. This CDR3 has 15 amino acids. V was pared by 6 bases and J by 4 bases, with 7 bases of the junction left unmatched. Germline assignment: CDR1 MNHEY and CDR2 SMNVEV (reference sequence). In nucleotides, the CDR3 is TGTGCCAGCAGAAGACTAGCGGAGAAGTACAATGAGCAGTTCTTC. Protein product: CASRRLAEKYNEQFF.

The genes are TRBV27 and TRBJ2-1; D uncertain. V was clipped by 2 bases and J by 2 bases, with 10 bases between them. This CDR3 has 15 residues. Germline loops: CDR1 MNHEY, CDR2 SMNVEV (reference sequence). This CDR3 reads CASSLGQTAYNEQFF. Written as DNA, the CDR3 is TGTGCCAGCAGTTTAGGTCAGACCGCCTACAATGAGCAGTTCTTC.